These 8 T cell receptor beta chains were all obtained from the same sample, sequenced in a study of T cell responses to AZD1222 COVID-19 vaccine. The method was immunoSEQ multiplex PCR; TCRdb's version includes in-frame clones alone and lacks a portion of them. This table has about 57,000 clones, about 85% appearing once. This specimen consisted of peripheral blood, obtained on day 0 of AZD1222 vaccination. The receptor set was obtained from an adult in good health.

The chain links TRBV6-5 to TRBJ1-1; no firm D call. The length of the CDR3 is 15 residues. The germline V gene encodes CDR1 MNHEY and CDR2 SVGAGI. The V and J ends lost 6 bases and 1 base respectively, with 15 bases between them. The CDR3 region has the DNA TGTGCCAGCAGGGCTTTCGGGGTTGGGAACACTGAAGCTTTCTTT. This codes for CASRAFGVGNTEAFF.

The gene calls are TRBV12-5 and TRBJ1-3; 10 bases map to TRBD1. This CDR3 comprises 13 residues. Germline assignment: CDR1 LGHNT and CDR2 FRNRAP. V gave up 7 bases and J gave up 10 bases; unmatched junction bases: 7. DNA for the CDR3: TGTGCTAGTGATCACGACAGGGGGCAGACCATATATTTT. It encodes CASDHDRGQTIYF.

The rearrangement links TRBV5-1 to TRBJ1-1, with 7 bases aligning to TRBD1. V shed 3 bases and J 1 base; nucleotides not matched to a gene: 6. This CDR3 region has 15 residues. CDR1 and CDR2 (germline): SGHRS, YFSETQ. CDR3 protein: CASSWGDRPNTEAFF. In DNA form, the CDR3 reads TGCGCCAGCAGCTGGGGGGACAGACCGAACACTGAAGCTTTCTTT.

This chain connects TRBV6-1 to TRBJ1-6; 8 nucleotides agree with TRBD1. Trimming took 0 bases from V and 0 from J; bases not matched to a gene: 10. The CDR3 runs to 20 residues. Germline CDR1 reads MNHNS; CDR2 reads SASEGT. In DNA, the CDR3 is TGTGCCAGCAGTGAAGCTCGAGGACAGGGAAGGAGCTCCTATAATTCACCCCTCCACTTT. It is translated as CASSEARGQGRSSYNSPLHF.

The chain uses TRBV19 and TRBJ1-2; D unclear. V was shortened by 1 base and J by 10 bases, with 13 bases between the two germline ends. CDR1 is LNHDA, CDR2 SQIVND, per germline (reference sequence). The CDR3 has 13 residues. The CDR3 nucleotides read TGTGCCAGTAGTATAGGTGCGGCACCGAACTACACCTTC. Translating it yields CASSIGAAPNYTF.

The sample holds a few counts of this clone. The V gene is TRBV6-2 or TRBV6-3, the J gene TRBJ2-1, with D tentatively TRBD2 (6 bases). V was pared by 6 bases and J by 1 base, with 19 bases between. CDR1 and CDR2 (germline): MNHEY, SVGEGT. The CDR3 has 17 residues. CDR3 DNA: TGTGCCAGCAGCCGAAAGCCTACTAGCTGGTCCTACAATGAGCAGTTCTTC. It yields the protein CASSRKPTSWSYNEQFF.

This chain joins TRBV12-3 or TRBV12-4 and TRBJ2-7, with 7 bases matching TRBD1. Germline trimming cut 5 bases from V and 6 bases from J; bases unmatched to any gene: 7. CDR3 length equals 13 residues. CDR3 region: CASSMTGQSEQYF. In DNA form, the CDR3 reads TGTGCCAGCAGTATGACAGGGCAAAGCGAGCAGTACTTC.

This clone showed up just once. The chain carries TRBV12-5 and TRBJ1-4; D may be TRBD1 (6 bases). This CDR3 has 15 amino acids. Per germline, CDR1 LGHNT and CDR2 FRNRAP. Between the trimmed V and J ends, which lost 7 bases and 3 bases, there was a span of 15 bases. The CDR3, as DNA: TGTGCTAGTGCTCACGAGGGGGGTTCTAATGAAAAACTGTTTTTT. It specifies CASAHEGGSNEKLFF.